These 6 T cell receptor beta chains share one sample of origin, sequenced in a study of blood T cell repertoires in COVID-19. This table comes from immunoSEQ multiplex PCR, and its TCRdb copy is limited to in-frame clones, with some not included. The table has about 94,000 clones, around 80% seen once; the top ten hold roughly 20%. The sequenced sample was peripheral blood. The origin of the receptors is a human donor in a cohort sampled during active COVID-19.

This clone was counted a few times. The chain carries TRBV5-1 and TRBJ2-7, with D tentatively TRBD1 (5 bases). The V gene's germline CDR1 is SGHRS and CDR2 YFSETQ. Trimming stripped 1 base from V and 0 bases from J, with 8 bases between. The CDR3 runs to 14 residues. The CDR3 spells CASSLTGNSYEQYF. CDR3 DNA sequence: TGCGCCAGCAGCTTGACAGGCAACTCCTACGAGCAGTACTTC.

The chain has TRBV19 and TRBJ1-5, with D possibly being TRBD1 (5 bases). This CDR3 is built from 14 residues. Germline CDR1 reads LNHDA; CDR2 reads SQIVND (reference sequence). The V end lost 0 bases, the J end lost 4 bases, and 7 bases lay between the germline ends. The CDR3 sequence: CASSIEGDNQPQHF. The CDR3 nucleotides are TGTGCCAGTAGTATAGAAGGGGATAATCAGCCCCAGCATTTT.

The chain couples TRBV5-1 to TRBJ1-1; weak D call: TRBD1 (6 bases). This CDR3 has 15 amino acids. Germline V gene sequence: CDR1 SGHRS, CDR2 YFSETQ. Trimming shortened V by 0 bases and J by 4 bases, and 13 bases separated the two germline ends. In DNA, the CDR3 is TGCGCCAGCAGCTTGGGTTCAGGGGTGGGCACTGAAGCTTTCTTT. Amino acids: CASSLGSGVGTEAFF.

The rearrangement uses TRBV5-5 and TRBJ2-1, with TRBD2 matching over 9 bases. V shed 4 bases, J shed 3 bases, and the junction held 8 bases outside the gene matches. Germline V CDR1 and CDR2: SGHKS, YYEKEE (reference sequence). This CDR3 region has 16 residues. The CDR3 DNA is TGTGCCAGCAGCACGACTAGCGGAACCCTCTACAATGAGCAGTTCTTC. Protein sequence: CASSTTSGTLYNEQFF.

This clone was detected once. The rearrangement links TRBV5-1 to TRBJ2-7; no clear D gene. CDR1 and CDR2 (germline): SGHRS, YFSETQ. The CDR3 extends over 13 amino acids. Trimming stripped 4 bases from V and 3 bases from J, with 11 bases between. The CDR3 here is CASSAPSGYEQYF. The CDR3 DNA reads TGCGCCAGCAGCGCTCCGAGTGGCTACGAGCAGTACTTC.

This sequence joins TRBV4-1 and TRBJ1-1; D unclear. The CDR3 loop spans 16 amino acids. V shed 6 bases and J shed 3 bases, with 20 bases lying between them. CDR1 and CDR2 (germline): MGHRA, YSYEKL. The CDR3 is CASSPPRVHTDTEAFF. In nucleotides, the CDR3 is TGCGCCAGCAGTCCCCCTCGTGTTCATACGGACACTGAAGCTTTCTTT.